This T cell receptor (beta chain) was recorded in a study of blood T cell repertoires in COVID-19. Study overall: Acute and convalescent COVID-19 specimens originated in the United States, Italy and Spain. Sources were T cells, B-cell-depleted T cells, or PBMCs; the material itself was cDNA or gDNA.

This clone occurred a few times. V was trimmed by 7 bases and J by 5 bases, leaving 18 bases between them. This CDR3 spans 14 amino acids. Germline lookup yields CDR1 SEHNR and CDR2 FQNEAQ (reference sequence). Authors' methods: Estimation of nucleated cell counts was performed using reference gene primer amplification. Method: immunoSEQ multiplex PCR; TCRdb's copy keeps in-frame clones and lacks some. Clone size and the V and J calls come from that table; the DNA yielded D and trimming. The sample yields over 150,000 clones, about four fifths seen once. The TCR was taken from a man in his 70s with active or convalescent COVID-19. Sequenced sample: peripheral blood. V and J are TRBV7-9 and TRBJ2-7; weak D call: TRBD1 (5 bases). CDR3 protein: CASNHALGLHEQYF. The CDR3 nucleotides are TGTGCCAGCAACCATGCCCTGGGGCTACACGAGCAGTACTTC. Combining the CDR3 with reference TRBV7-9 and TRBJ2-7 gives the whole variable domain DTGVSQNPRHKITKRGQNVTFRCDPISEHNRLYWYRQTLGQGPEFLTYFQNEAQLEKSRLLSDRFSAERPKGSFSTLEIQRTEQGDSAMYLCASNHALGLHEQYFGPGTRLTVT.